These 12 T cell receptor delta chains originate from one sample sequenced in a study of Vδ1+ human thymocytes. Which antigens these TCRs recognize remains unknown. The template was reverse-transcribed extracted RNA. The CDR3 regions were amplified by multiplex PCR from V-gene primers to a constant-region primer. TCRdb reanalyzed the multiplex PCR reads using CATT. The sample lists tens of thousands of delta-chain clones, 15% to 20% occurring once. Findings and caveats of the study: Thymic TRG and TRD repertoires appeared highly polyclonal, with Gaussian CDR3 length distributions.

Sample: Vdelta1+ gamma-delta thymocytes from the thymus. Subset meaning: FACS-sorted CD3+ TCRalphabeta- TCRVdelta1+ TCRVdelta2- thymocytes. The receptor set was obtained from a boy under two years old who had congenital heart surgery.

V and J are TRDV1 and TRDJ1; no clear D gene. The CDR3 is 17 amino acids. V was clipped by 1 base and J by 5 bases, with 20 bases between them. Germline values: CDR1 TSWWSYY, CDR2 QGS. The CDR3 DNA is TGTGCTCTTGGGGAACCTACAGCCACTGAACGCCATGATAAACTCATCTTT. This sequence encodes CALGEPTATERHDKLIF.

This chain links TRDV1 with TRDJ1; no clear D. Germline CDR1 and CDR2: TSWWSYY and QGS. The CDR3 loop spans 13 amino acids. With 5 bases removed from V and 1 base from J, the gap between germline ends came to 8 bases. CDR3 coding DNA: TGTGCTCTTGGGCCCCCCAGCACCGATAAACTCATCTTT. Amino acids: CALGPPSTDKLIF.

The chain uses TRDV2 and TRDJ1; D remains unclear. The V gene lost 8 bases and the J gene lost 0 bases, with 18 bases spanning the gap. Germline V lookup: CDR1 GEAIGNYY, CDR2 EKD. CDR3 length equals 15 residues. The CDR3 region has the DNA TGTGCCTCGACTGTGGGCGTGAGATACACCGATAAACTCATCTTT. Translating gives CASTVGVRYTDKLIF.

This clone has more than one count but fewer than ten. The chain employs TRDV1 and TRDJ1; 10 bases align to TRDD3. V shed 0 bases and J 8 bases; nucleotides not matched to a gene: 12. Germline lookup yields CDR1 TSWWSYY and CDR2 QGS. The CDR3 runs to 17 residues. Here the CDR3 reads CALGELFRRGGYRKLIF. CDR3 DNA sequence: TGTGCTCTTGGGGAACTATTTCGTCGTGGGGGATACAGGAAACTCATCTTT.

This chain links TRDV1 with TRDJ1, with 8 nucleotides matching TRDD3. Germline loops: CDR1 TSWWSYY, CDR2 QGS. This CDR3 is 18 amino acids long. V was clipped by 0 bases and J by 0 bases; unmatched bases: 9. The CDR3 DNA reads as TGTGCTCTTGGGGAACTACATCTACTGGGGGGGAACACCGATAAACTCATCTTT. It yields the protein CALGELHLLGGNTDKLIF.

The chain links TRDV1 to TRDJ2; 12 bases line up with TRDD3. In germline, CDR1 is TSWWSYY, CDR2 QGS. The V gene end was trimmed by 0 bases and the J gene end by 1 base; junction bases not matched to a gene: 18. The CDR3 sequence is 23 residues long. As DNA, the CDR3 is TGTGCTCTTGGGGAACTTATATCCGATACTGGGGGATACCTCTACCTTTTGACAGCACAACTCTTCTTT. It specifies CALGELISDTGGYLYLLTAQLFF.

This chain joins TRDV1 and TRDJ1; 9 nucleotides align to TRDD3. Trimming at V came to 1 base and at J to 4 bases, leaving 4 bases not matched to a gene. Per germline, CDR1 TSWWSYY and CDR2 QGS. CDR3 length: 15 residues. CDR3 region: CALGEQLGEVDKLIF. In DNA form, the CDR3 reads TGTGCTCTTGGGGAACAACTGGGGGAAGTCGATAAACTCATCTTT.

The V call is TRDV1, the J call TRDJ1; a weak D match, TRDD3 (8 bases). The CDR3 is 19 amino acids. CDR1 and CDR2 from the germline V gene are TSWWSYY and QGS. V shed 2 bases and J shed 3 bases, with 25 bases lying between them. The CDR3 DNA sequence: TGTGCTCTTGGGGAAAGAATTCCTACGCGTTGGGATACGCCCGATAAACTCATCTTT. This translates into CALGERIPTRWDTPDKLIF.

This clone qualifies as medium-sized (0.01 to 0.1%). The chain couples TRDV2 to TRDJ1; TRDD3 matches 11 bases. V was pared by 9 bases and J by 9 bases, with 17 bases of the junction left unmatched. The germline V gene has CDR1 GEAIGNYY and CDR2 EKD. The CDR3 sequence is 15 residues long. The CDR3 here is CARFWGIRPGDELIF. The CDR3 DNA follows: TGTGCCCGCTTTTGGGGGATACGTCCGGGAGACGAACTCATCTTT.

J is TRDJ1 and V is TRDV1; TRDD2 or TRDD3 may be the D gene (9 bases each). This CDR3 is 17 amino acids long. Germline assignment: CDR1 TSWWSYY and CDR2 QGS. V was pared by 4 bases and J by 6 bases, with 24 bases between. This CDR3 is CALGAFLHVLGEYKLIF. DNA for the CDR3: TGTGCTCTTGGGGCCTTCCTACACGTACTGGGGGAGTATAAACTCATCTTT.

The table lists this clone with a few counts. This chain joins TRDV1 and TRDJ1; D perhaps matches TRDD3 (6 bases). With 4 bases removed from V and 0 bases from J, the gap between germline ends came to 42 bases. Germline lookup yields CDR1 TSWWSYY and CDR2 QGS. The CDR3 is 25 residues long. DNA for the CDR3: TGTGCTCTTGGGGGACGACCGAAGAAACGGGCCTTAACGAGGATACCAACCTCCGACACCGATAAACTCATCTTT. This encodes CALGGRPKKRALTRIPTSDTDKLIF.

The rearrangement links TRDV1 to TRDJ1; 7 positions match TRDD3. The CDR3 totals 18 residues. Germline CDR1 is TSWWSYY and CDR2 is QGS. The V gene end was trimmed by 1 base and the J gene end by 4 bases; junction bases not matched to a gene: 15. The CDR3 nucleotides read TGTGCTCTTGGGGAACCTTTTTTCCACGGGGGATGGGGCGATAAACTCATCTTT. The encoded protein is CALGEPFFHGGWGDKLIF.